This T cell receptor (beta chain) was retrieved from a study of response to subunit inactivated influenza vaccine. MiXCR, applied by TCRdb to the RT-PCR reads, yields one record per CDR3 protein. The sample lists 300,000 to 350,000 distinct CDR3 sequences, 20% to 25% occurring once. The germline V gene encodes CDR1 MDHEN and CDR2 SYDVKM. This CDR3 contains 17 residues. V dropped 6 bases and J dropped 2; count of bases not matched to a gene: 9. The source is a man in his fifties or sixties who received an inactivated influenza vaccine. The J gene is TRBJ2-3, the V gene TRBV28; 12 bases fit TRBD2. Here the sequenced sample was PBMCs from blood, taken about 20 months after vaccination. In nucleotides, the CDR3 is TGTGCCAGCAGACTCAGGACTAGCGGGATCTTCACAGATACGCAGTATTTT. Translating gives CASRLRTSGIFTDTQYF.